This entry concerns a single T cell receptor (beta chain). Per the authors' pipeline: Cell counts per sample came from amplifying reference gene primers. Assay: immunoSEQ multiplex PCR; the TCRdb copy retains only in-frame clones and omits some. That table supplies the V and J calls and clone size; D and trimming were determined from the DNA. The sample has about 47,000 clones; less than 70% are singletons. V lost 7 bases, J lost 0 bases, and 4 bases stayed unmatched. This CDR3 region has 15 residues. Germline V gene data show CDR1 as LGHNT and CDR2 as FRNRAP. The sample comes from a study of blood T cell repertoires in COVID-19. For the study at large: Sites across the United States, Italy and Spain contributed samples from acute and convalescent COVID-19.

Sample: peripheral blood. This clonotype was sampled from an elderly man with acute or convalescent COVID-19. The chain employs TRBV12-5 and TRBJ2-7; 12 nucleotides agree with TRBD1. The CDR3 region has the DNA TGTGCTAGTGTCCTGGGACAGGGGGCCTCCTACGAGCAGTACTTC. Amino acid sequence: CASVLGQGASYEQYF. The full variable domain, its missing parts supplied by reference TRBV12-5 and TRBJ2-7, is DARVTQTPRHKVTEMGQEVTMRCQPILGHNTVFWYRQTMMQGLELLAYFRNRAPLDDSGMPKDRFSAEMPDATLATLKIQPSEPRDSAVYFCASVLGQGASYEQYFGPGTRLTVT.